This TCR beta chain was retrieved from a study of blood T cell repertoires in COVID-19. Study summary: The samples span acute and convalescent COVID-19 from the United States, Italy and Spain.

Germline CDR1 MGHDK, CDR2 SYGVNS. The V segment lost 4 bases and the J segment 7 bases; nucleotides outside the gene matches: 8. The CDR3 consists of 15 residues. Original data processing: How many nucleated cells were present was estimated from reference gene primer amplification. This table comes from immunoSEQ multiplex PCR, and its TCRdb copy is limited to in-frame clones, with some not included. The DNA was the basis for D and trimming; V, J and clone size are from that table. The sample records around 95,000 clones, approximately 84% being singletons. This clonotype was sampled from a woman aged 80 or over with acute or convalescent COVID-19. The chain is built from TRBV25-1 and TRBJ2-7; 12 nucleotides align to TRBD2. Sequenced: peripheral blood. The CDR3 here is CASSGRTSGEQEQYF. CDR3 bases: TGTGCCAGCAGTGGAAGGACTAGCGGGGAGCAGGAGCAGTACTTC.